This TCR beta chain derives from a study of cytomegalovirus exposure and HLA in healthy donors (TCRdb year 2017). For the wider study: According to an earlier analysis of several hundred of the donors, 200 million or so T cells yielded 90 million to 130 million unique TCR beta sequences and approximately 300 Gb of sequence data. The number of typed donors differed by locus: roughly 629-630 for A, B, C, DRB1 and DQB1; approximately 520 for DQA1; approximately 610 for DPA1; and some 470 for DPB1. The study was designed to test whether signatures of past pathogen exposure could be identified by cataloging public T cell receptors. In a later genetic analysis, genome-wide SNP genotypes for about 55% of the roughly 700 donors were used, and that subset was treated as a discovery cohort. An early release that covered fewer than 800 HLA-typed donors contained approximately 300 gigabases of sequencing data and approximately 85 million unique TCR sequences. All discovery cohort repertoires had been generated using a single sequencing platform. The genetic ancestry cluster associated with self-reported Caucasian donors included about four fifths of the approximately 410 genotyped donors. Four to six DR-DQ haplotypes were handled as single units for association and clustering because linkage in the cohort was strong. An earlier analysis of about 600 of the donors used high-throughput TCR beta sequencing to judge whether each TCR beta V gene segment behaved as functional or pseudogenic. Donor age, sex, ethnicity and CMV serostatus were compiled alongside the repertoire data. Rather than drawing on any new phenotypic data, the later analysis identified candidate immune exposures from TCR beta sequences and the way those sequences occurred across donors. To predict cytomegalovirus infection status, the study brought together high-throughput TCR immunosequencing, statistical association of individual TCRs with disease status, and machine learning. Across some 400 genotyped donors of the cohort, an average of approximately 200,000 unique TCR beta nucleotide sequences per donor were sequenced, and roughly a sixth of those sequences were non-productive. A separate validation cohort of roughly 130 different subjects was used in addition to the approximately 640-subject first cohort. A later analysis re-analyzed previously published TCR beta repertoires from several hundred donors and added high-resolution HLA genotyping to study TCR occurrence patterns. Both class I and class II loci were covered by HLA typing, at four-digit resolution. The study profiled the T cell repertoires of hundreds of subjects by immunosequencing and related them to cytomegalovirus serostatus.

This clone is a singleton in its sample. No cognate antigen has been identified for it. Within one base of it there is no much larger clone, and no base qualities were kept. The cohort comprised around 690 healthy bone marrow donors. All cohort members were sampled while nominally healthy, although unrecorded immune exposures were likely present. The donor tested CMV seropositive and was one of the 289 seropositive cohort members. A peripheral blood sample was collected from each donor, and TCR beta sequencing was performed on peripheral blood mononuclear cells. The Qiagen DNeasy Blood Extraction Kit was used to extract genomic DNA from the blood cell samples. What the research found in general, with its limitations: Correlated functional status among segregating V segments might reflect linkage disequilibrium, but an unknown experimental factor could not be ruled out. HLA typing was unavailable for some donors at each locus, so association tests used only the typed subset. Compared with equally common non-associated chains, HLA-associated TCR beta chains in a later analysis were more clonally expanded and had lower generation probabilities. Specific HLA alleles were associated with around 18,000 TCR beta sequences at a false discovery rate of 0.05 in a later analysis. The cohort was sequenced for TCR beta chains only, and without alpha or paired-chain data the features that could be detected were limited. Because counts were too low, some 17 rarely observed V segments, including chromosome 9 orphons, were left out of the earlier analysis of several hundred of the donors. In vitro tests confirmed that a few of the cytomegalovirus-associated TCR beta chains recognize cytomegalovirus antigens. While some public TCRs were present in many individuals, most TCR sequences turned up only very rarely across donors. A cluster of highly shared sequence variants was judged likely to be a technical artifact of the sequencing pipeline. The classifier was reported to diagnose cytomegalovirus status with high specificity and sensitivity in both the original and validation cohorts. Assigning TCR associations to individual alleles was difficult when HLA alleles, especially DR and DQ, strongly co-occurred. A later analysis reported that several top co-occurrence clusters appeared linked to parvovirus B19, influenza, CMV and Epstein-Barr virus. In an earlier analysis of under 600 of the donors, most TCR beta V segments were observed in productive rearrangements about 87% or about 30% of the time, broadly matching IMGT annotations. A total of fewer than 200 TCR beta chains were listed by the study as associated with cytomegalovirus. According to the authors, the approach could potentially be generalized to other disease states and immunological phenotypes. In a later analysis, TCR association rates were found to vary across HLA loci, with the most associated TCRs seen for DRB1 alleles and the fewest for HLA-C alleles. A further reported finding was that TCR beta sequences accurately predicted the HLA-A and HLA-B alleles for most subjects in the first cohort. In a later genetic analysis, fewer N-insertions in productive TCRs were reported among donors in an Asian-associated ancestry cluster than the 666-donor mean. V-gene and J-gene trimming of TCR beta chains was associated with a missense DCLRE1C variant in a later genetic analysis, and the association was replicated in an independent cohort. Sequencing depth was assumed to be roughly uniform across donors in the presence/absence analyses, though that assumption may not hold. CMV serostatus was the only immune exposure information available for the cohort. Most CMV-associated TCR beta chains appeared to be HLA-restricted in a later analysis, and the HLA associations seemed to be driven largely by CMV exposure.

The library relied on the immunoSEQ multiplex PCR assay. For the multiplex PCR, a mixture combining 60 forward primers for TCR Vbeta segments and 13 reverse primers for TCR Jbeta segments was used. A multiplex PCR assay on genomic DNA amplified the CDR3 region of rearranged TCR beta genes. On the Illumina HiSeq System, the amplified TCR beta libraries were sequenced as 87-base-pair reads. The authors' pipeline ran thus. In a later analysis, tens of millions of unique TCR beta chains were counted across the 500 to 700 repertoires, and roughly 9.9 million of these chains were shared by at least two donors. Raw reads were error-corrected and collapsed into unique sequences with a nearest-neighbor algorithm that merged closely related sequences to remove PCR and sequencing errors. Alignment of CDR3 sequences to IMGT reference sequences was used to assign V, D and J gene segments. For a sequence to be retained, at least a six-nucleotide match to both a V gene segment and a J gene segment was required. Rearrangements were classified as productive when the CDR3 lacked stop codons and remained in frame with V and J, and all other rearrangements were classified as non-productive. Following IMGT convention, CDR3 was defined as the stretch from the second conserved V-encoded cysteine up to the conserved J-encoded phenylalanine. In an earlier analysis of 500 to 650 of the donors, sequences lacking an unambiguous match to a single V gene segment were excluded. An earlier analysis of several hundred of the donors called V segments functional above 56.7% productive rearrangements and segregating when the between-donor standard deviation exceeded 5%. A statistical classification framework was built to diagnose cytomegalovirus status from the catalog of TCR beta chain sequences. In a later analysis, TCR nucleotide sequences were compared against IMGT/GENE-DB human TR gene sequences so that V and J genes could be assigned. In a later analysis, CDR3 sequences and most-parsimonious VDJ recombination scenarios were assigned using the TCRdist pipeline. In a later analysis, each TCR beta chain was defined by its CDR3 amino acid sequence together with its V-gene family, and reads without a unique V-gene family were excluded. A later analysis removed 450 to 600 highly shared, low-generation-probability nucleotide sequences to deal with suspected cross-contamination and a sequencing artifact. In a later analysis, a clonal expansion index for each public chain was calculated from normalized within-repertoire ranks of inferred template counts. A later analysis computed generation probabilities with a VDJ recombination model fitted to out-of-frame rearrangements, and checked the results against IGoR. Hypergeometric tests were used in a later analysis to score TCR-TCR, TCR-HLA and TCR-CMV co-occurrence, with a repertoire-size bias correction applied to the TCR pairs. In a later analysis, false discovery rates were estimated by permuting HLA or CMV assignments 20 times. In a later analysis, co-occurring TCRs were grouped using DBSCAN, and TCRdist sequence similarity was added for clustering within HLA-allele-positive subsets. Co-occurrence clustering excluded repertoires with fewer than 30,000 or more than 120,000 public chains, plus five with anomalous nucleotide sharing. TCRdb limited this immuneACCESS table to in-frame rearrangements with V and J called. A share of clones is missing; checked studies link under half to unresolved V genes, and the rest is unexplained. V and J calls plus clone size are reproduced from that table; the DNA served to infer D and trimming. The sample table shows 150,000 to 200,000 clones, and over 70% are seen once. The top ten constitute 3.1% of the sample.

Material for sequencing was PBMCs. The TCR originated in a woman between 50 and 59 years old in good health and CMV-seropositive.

At the DNA level, the sequence is TGTGCCAGCAGCTTAAGGGCCAAACTAGCGGGGGGGCCTGAGACCCAGTACTTC. This gives the protein CASSLRAKLAGGPETQYF. This receptor chain uses TRBV7-8 and TRBJ2-5; 13 bases in between match TRBD2. The germline V gene provides CDR1 SGHVS and CDR2 FQNEAQ. The CDR3, from cysteine to phenylalanine, totals 18 residues. Here the CDR3 DNA is all that survives: 54 bases in frame from base 1. Ends trimmed: V by 2 bases, J by 5 bases; bases unmatched to a gene: 11.